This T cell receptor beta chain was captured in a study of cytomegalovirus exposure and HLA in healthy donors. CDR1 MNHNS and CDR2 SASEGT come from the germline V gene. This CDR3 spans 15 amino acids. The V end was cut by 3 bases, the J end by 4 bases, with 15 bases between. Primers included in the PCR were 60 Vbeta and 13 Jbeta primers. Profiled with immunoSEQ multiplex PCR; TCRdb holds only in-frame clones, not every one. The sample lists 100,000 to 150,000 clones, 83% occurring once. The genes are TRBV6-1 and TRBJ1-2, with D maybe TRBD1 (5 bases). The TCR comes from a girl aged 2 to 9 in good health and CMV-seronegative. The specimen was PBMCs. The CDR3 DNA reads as TGTGCCAGCAGTGATATCGGGGGACGACGCTATGGCTACACCTTC. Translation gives CASSDIGGRRYGYTF.